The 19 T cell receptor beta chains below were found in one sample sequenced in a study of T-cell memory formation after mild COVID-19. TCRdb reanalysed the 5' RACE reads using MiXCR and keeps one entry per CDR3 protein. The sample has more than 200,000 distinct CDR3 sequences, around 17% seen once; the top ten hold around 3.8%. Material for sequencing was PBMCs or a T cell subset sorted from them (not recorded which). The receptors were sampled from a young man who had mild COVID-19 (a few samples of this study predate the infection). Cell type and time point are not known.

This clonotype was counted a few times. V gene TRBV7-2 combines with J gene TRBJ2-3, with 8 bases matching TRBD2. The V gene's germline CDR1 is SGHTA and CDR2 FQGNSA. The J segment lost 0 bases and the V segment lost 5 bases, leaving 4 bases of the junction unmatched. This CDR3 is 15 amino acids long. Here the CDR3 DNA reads TGTGCCAGCAGCCGGGGGGGATCTAGCACAGATACGCAGTATTTT. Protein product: CASSRGGSSTDTQYF.

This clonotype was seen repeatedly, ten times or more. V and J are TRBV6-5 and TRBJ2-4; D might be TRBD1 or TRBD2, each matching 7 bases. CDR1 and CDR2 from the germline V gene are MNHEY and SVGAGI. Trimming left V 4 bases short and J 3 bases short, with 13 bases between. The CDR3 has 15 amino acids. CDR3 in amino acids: CASSFFRGGKNIQYF. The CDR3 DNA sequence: TGTGCCAGCAGTTTCTTCAGGGGGGGCAAAAACATTCAGTACTTC.

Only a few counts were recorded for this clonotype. The CDR3 loop reads CASSLGRGKGNGYTF. For the CDR3, the DNA is TGTGCCAGCAGCTTGGGGCGAGGGAAAGGGAATGGCTACACCTTC. The chain links TRBV5-6 to TRBJ1-2; D gene uncertain. CDR3 length equals 15 residues. CDR1 is SGHDT, CDR2 YYEEEE, per germline. Between the trimmed V and J ends, which lost 0 bases and 6 bases, there was a span of 15 bases.

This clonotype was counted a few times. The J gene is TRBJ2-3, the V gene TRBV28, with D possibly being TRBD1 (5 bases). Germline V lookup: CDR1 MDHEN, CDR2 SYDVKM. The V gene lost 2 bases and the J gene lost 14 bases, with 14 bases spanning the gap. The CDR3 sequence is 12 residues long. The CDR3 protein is CASSLQGSLGYF. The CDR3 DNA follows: TGTGCCAGCAGTTTACAGGGATCATTGGGGTATTTT. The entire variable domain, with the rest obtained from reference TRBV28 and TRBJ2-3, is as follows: DVKVTQSSRYLVKRTGEKVFLECVQDMDHENMFWYRQDPGLGLRLIYFSYDVKMKEKGDIPEGYSVSREKKERFSLILESASTNQTSMYLCASSLQGSLGYFGPGTRLTVL.

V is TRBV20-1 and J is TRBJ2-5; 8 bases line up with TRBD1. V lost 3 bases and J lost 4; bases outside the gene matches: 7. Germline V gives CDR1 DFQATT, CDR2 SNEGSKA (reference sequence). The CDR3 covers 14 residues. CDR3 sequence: CSASPQGARETQYF. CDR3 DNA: TGCAGTGCTAGCCCCCAGGGGGCCCGAGAGACCCAGTACTTC.

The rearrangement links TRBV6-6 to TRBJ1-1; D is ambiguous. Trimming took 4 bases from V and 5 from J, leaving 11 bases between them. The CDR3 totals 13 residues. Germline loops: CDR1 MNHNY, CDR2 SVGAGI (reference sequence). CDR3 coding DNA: TGTGCCAGCAGTTTTCAAACGGGGACTGAAGCTTTCTTT. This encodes CASSFQTGTEAFF.

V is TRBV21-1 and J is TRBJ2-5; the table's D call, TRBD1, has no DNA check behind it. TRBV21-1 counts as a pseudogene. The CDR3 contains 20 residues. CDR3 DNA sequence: TGTGCCAGCAGCCATGCGGGGCAGTACCTACCCCCGGGGCGGACAGAGACCCAGTACTTC. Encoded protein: CASSHAGQYLPPGRTETQYF.

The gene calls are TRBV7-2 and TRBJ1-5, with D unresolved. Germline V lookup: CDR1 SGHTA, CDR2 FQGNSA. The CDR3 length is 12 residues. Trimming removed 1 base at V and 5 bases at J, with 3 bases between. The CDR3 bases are TGTGCCAGCAGCTTAGAACATCAGCCCCAGCATTTT. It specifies CASSLEHQPQHF.

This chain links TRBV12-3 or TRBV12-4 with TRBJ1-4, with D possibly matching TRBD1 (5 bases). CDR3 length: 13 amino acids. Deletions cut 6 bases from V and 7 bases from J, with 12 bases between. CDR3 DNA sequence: TGTGCCAGCAGCCGGGACTTACGTGAAAAACTGTTTTTT. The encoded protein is CASSRDLREKLFF.

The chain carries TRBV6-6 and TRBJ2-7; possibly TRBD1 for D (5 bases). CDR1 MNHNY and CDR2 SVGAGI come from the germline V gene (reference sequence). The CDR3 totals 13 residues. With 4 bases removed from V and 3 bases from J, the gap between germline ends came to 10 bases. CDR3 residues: CASSSRDNYEQYF. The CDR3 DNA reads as TGTGCCAGCAGTTCCAGGGATAACTACGAGCAGTACTTC.

This chain's CDR3 is CASSQRQVQETQYF. The DNA for the CDR3 is TGTGCCAGCAGCCAAAGACAGGTCCAAGAGACCCAGTACTTC. The rearrangement links TRBV4-2 to TRBJ2-5; D perhaps matches TRBD1 (6 bases). The V gene's germline CDR1 is LGHNA and CDR2 YNFKEQ. V shed 2 bases and J shed 1 base, with 8 bases lying between them. The CDR3 consists of 14 residues.

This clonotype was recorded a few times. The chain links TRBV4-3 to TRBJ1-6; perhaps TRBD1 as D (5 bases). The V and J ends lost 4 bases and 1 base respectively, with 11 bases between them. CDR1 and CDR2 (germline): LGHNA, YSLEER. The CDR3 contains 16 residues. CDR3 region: CASSRHRGSYNSPLHF. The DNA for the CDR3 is TGCGCCAGCAGCCGTCATAGGGGTTCCTATAATTCACCCCTCCACTTT.

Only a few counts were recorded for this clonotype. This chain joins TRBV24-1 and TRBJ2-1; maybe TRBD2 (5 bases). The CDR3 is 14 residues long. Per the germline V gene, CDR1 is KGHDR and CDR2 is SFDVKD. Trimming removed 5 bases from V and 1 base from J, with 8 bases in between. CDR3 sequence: CATSARGSYNEQFF. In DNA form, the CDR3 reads TGTGCCACCAGTGCACGGGGTTCCTACAATGAGCAGTTCTTC.

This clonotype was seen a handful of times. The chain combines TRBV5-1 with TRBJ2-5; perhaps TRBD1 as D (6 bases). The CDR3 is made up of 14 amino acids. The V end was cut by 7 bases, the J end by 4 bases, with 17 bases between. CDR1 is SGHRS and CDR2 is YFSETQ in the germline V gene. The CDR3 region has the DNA TGCGCCAGCGGGGTACAGGGTGGTGGAGAGACCCAGTACTTC. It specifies CASGVQGGGETQYF.

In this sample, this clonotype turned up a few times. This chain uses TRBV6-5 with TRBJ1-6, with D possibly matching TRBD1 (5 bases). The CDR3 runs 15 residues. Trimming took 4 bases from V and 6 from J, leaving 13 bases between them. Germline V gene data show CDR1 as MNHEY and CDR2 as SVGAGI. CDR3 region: CASSWGGGRNSPLHF. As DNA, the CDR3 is TGTGCCAGCAGTTGGGGGGGAGGTCGTAATTCACCCCTCCACTTT.

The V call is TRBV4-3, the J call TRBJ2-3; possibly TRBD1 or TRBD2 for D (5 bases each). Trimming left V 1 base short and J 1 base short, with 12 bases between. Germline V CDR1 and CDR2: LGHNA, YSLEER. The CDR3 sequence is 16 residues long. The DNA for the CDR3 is TGCGCCAGCAGCCAAGGGGGCGCGGAGGGCACAGATACGCAGTATTTT. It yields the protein CASSQGGAEGTDTQYF.

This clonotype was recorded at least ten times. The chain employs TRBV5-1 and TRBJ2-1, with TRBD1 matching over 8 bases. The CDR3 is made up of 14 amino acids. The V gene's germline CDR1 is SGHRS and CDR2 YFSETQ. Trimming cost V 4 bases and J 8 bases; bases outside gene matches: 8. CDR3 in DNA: TGCGCCAGCAGCCAGATGACAGGGGACGATGAGCAGTTCTTC. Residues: CASSQMTGDDEQFF. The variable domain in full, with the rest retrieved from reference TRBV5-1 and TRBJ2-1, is KAGVTQTPRYLIKTRGQQVTLSCSPISGHRSVSWYQQTPGQGLQFLFEYFSETQRNKGNFPGRFSGRQFSNSRSEMNVSTLELGDSALYLCASSQMTGDDEQFFGPGTRLTVL.

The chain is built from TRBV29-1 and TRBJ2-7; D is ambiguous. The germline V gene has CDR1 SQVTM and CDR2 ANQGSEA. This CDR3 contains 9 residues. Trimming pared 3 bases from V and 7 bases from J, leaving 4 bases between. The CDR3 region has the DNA TGCAGCGTTGATGGGGAGCAGTACGTC. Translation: CSVDGEQYV.

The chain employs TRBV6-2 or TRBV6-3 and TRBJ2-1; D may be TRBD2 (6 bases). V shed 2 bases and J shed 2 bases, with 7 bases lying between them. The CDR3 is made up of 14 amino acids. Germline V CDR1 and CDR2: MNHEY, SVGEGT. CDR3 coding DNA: TGTGCCAGCAGTTACGGGGGGACCTACAATGAGCAGTTCTTC. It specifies CASSYGGTYNEQFF.